Each of the 30 T cell receptor beta chains below was sequenced from the same sample in a study of blood T cells in healthy people across ages. Primers used in a second PCR of about 6 to 11 cycles were a sample-barcoded 5' primer and a J-beta primer mix. TCRdb processed the 5' RACE reads anew with MiXCR; each CDR3 protein has one entry. The sample has over 950,000 distinct CDR3 sequences, roughly 47% seen once. The sample consisted of blood. Receptor source: a woman aged 60-75 years in good health.

This clonotype appeared once. A junction end diverges from the germline sequence, so it may reflect a read error. The chain is built from TRBV28 and TRBJ2-7, with 9 bases aligning to TRBD1. The CDR3 has 17 residues. Germline V gene sequence: CDR1 MDHEN, CDR2 SYDVKM. In nucleotides, the CDR3 is TGTGTCAGCAGTTTATCGGGACAGGGCGTCTCCTCCCGCCTTCAGTACTTC. This translates into CVSSLSGQGVSSRLQYF.

The V gene is TRBV14, the J gene TRBJ2-1; D is unclear. This CDR3 has 14 amino acids. V dropped 0 bases and J dropped 6 bases, with 9 bases sitting between them. The germline V gene has CDR1 SGHDN and CDR2 FVKESK. The chain's CDR3 is CASSQEGWSNEQFF. The CDR3, as DNA: TGTGCCAGCAGCCAAGAGGGTTGGAGCAATGAGCAGTTCTTC.

This clonotype was observed a few times. The V and J genes are TRBV20-1 and TRBJ2-7; D is possibly TRBD2 (6 bases). Germline CDR1 is DFQATT and CDR2 is SNEGSKA (reference sequence). The CDR3 totals 14 residues. Trimming left V 6 bases short and J 6 bases short, with 21 bases between. CDR3 in DNA: TGCAGTGCGTCACACATCGGGGGTCTTACCGAGCAGTACTTC. As protein: CSASHIGGLTEQYF.

V and J are TRBV28 and TRBJ2-7; D call uncertain. V gave up 10 bases and J gave up 2 bases, with 18 bases separating them. The germline V gene encodes CDR1 MDHEN and CDR2 SYDVKM. The CDR3 contains 14 residues. CDR3 DNA sequence: TGTGCCACTGGCTCGGAGCCAATCCCCTACGAGCAGTACTTC. This sequence encodes CATGSEPIPYEQYF.

J is TRBJ2-7 and V is TRBV5-1; 7 bases align to TRBD2. Germline CDR1 and CDR2: SGHRS and YFSETQ. With 5 bases clipped from V and 7 bases from J, the junction kept 12 bases outside the gene matches. This CDR3 region has 14 residues. The CDR3 DNA sequence: TGCGCCAGCAGGCGGGAGCAGGAGTTCCGGGAGCAGTACTTC. Its protein product is CASRREQEFREQYF.

A single count supports this clonotype. The chain is built from TRBV7-9 and TRBJ2-5, with 7 bases identical to TRBD1. There are 14 residues in the CDR3. Germline-derived CDR1 and CDR2 are SEHNR and FQNEAQ (reference sequence). V was clipped by 5 bases and J by 3 bases; unmatched bases: 6. CDR3 residues: CASSKPGQKETQYF. The CDR3 DNA sequence: TGTGCCAGCAGCAAGCCGGGACAGAAAGAGACCCAGTACTTC.

The rearrangement uses TRBV5-5 and TRBJ2-7, with 7 bases aligning to TRBD2. The junction had 9 bases not matched to a gene; V was cut back by 2 bases and J by 4 bases. CDR3 size: 15 residues. Germline V lookup: CDR1 SGHKS, CDR2 YYEKEE (reference sequence). The CDR3 protein is CASSFGGGSGYEQYF. The CDR3 DNA follows: TGTGCCAGCAGCTTTGGGGGGGGTAGTGGATACGAGCAGTACTTC.

In its sample, this clonotype was seen a few times. The J gene is TRBJ2-1, the V gene TRBV5-1, with D perhaps matching TRBD2 (5 bases). CDR1 and CDR2 (germline): SGHRS, YFSETQ. The CDR3 is made up of 15 amino acids. Trimming left V 6 bases short and J 7 bases short, with 20 bases between. The CDR3 protein is CASTPDWFPINEQFF. CDR3 bases: TGCGCCAGCACCCCGGACTGGTTCCCTATTAATGAGCAGTTCTTC.

CDR3 sequence reads: CASSSAVPSSYEQYF. The CDR3 coding sequence is TGTGCCAGCAGCTCGGCGGTCCCGAGCTCCTACGAGCAGTACTTC. The chain has TRBV5-6 and TRBJ2-7, with no clear D. In germline, CDR1 is SGHDT, CDR2 YYEEEE. V was shortened by 3 bases and J by 0 bases, with 13 bases between the two germline ends. The CDR3 is made up of 15 amino acids. The whole variable domain, filled in from reference TRBV5-6 and TRBJ2-7, reads DAGVTQSPTHLIKTRGQQVTLRCSPKSGHDTVSWYQQALGQGPQFIFQYYEEEERQRGNFPDRFSGHQFPNYSSELNVNALLLGDSALYLCASSSAVPSSYEQYFGPGTRLTVT.

The sample holds a few counts of this clonotype. The chain combines TRBV18 with TRBJ2-4, with 11 bases identical to TRBD2. The CDR3 has 17 amino acids. Germline assignment: CDR1 KGHSH and CDR2 LQKENI. V shed 4 bases, J shed 2 bases, and the junction held 7 bases outside the gene matches. The CDR3 here is CASSRGLAEIPKNIQYF. The CDR3 DNA reads TGTGCCAGCTCACGGGGACTAGCGGAAATACCCAAAAACATTCAGTACTTC.

As regards this clonotype: The junction does not match germline at one end; this may be a read error. The chain combines TRBV27 with TRBJ2-7; 9 nucleotides agree with TRBD2. CDR3 length equals 15 residues. Germline V gene sequence: CDR1 MNHEY, CDR2 SMNVEV (reference sequence). CDR3 sequence reads: CACSRDSGSSYEQYF. CDR3 nucleotides: TGTGCCTGCAGCCGCGATAGCGGGAGTTCCTACGAGCAGTACTTC.

This clonotype was seen more than once but under ten times. The chain combines TRBV14 with TRBJ2-4; 11 positions agree with TRBD2. Germline lookup yields CDR1 SGHDN and CDR2 FVKESK. V trimming: 3 bases; J trimming: 6 bases; junction bases outside the gene matches: 4. The CDR3 totals 15 residues. As DNA, the CDR3 is TGTGCCAGCAGCCACACGGGACTAGCGGTAAACATTCAGTACTTC. Protein sequence: CASSHTGLAVNIQYF.

This clonotype was observed many times. The V gene is TRBV6-2 or TRBV6-3, the J gene TRBJ2-5; D possibly corresponds to TRBD2 (5 bases). Trimming removed 8 bases at V and 5 bases at J, with 9 bases between. Germline V gene lookup returns CDR1 MNHEY and CDR2 SVGEGT. The CDR3 is 11 amino acids. In nucleotides, the CDR3 is TGTGCCAGCGGACTGTTGGAGACCCAGTACTTC. It yields the protein CASGLLETQYF.

Remarks on this clonotype: The junction departs from germline at one end; a sequencing error may be responsible. The chain carries TRBV27 and TRBJ2-1; 7 bases line up with TRBD2. This CDR3 is built from 16 residues. The germline V gene has CDR1 MNHEY and CDR2 SMNVEV (reference sequence). As DNA, the CDR3 is TGTGCCGGCAGTTTAGGGTTCCAGCGGGGATACAATGAGCAGTTCTTC. Translated: CAGSLGFQRGYNEQFF.

This clonotype was counted between two and nine times. This chain links TRBV7-2 with TRBJ2-6; maybe TRBD1 (5 bases). Trimming left V 10 bases short and J 0 bases short, with 7 bases between. The CDR3 is made up of 13 amino acids. The germline CDR1 and CDR2 sequences are SGHTA and FQGNSA. The chain's CDR3 is CAIDSSGANVLTF. CDR3 nucleotide sequence: TGTGCCATTGACAGCTCTGGGGCCAACGTCCTGACTTTC.

This clonotype was detected only a few times. This chain joins TRBV6-5 and TRBJ2-3; D is perhaps TRBD2 (6 bases). The CDR3 extends over 16 amino acids. V was pared by 5 bases and J by 7 bases, with 22 bases between. CDR1 is MNHEY and CDR2 is SVGAGI in the germline V gene. In DNA form, the CDR3 reads TGTGCCAGCAGTAGGATGGTCGGGAGAGGGGAAAATACGCAGTATTTT. Its translation is CASSRMVGRGENTQYF.

In its sample, this clonotype was seen once. The V gene is TRBV7-2, the J gene TRBJ1-1; TRBD1 aligns across 7 bases. CDR3 length: 14 amino acids. Trimming removed 7 bases from V and 1 base from J; junction bases left unmatched: 6. CDR1 SGHTA and CDR2 FQGNSA come from the germline V gene. The CDR3 DNA is TGTGCCAGCACCAGGGGACAGACGAACACTGAAGCTTTCTTT. Protein sequence: CASTRGQTNTEAFF.

CDR3 nucleotide sequence: TGTGCCAGCGCTCAGGGGGCGCGCGGTCAGCCCCAGCATTTT. Protein sequence: CASAQGARGQPQHF. This chain connects TRBV6-2 or TRBV6-3 to TRBJ1-5; TRBD1 aligns across 8 bases. Trimming took 8 bases from V and 6 from J; bases not matched to a gene: 9. This CDR3 has 14 residues. Germline CDR1 is MNHEY and CDR2 is SVGEGT.

This clonotype was observed once. The chain is built from TRBV29-1 and TRBJ2-7, with D uncertain. This CDR3 has 15 amino acids. From germline, CDR1 is SQVTM and CDR2 ANQGSEA. The V end was cut by 1 base, the J end by 0 bases, with 13 bases between. CDR3 nucleotide sequence: TGCAGCGTTGAAGTGTTGGCTGTCTACTCCTACGAGCAGTACTTC. Its protein is CSVEVLAVYSYEQYF.

This clonotype was seen a single time. The rearrangement links TRBV29-1 to TRBJ2-1; D is uncertain. Matching the DNA end better, TRBJ2-7 makes the J call doubtful. Germline V lookup: CDR1 SQVTM, CDR2 ANQGSEA. The CDR3 totals 17 residues. As DNA, the CDR3 is TGCAGCGTTGAAGATCGGTGGGCCGGTAGCTCCTACAATGAGCAGTACTTC. It specifies CSVEDRWAGSSYNEQYF.

The chain couples TRBV29-1 to TRBJ1-2, with D tentatively TRBD1 (5 bases). The germline CDR1 and CDR2 sequences are SQVTM and ANQGSEA. This CDR3 is 11 amino acids long. V lost 7 bases and J lost 4, with 10 bases in between. DNA for the CDR3: TGCAGCGGCGGCGGGGCCTATGGCTACACCTTC. It encodes CSGGGAYGYTF.

This clonotype was seen more than once but under ten times. The chain has TRBV12-3 or TRBV12-4 and TRBJ2-7; weak D call: TRBD2 (6 bases). The CDR3 runs 14 residues. V was pared by 6 bases and J by 1 base, with 13 bases between. CDR3 region: CASSQKRVSYEQYF. The CDR3 DNA follows: TGTGCCAGCAGCCAGAAGCGGGTTTCCTACGAGCAGTACTTC.

The rearrangement joins TRBV30 to TRBJ2-3; D unclear. Looked up from germline, CDR1 is GTSNPN and CDR2 is SVGIG (reference sequence). V was trimmed by 3 bases and J by 0 bases, leaving 10 bases between them. This CDR3 is built from 14 residues. CDR3: CAWSPIQSTDTQYF. The DNA for the CDR3 is TGTGCCTGGAGCCCAATACAGAGCACAGATACGCAGTATTTT.

The rearrangement links TRBV28 to TRBJ2-7; 9 nucleotides agree with TRBD1. CDR1 MDHEN and CDR2 SYDVKM come from the germline V gene. CDR3 size: 15 residues. Trimming cost V 4 bases and J 1 base; bases outside gene matches: 5. CDR3 in DNA: TGTGCCAGCAGTTCCCGAGACAGGGGGTCCTACGAGCAGTACTTC. It yields the protein CASSSRDRGSYEQYF. The full variable domain, completed using reference TRBV28 and TRBJ2-7, is DVKVTQSSRYLVKRTGEKVFLECVQDMDHENMFWYRQDPGLGLRLIYFSYDVKMKEKGDIPEGYSVSREKKERFSLILESASTNQTSMYLCASSSRDRGSYEQYFGPGTRLTVT.

This clonotype showed up just a few times. This chain connects TRBV7-8 to TRBJ2-7, with unresolved D. With 7 bases removed from V and 2 bases from J, the gap between germline ends came to 9 bases. The CDR3 sequence is 12 residues long. Germline values: CDR1 SGHVS, CDR2 FQNEAQ. CDR3 coding DNA: TGTGCCAGCAAGGGCGGTACCTACGAGCAGTACTTC. Translating gives CASKGGTYEQYF.

This chain uses TRBV21-1 with TRBJ2-7; the tabulated D call, TRBD1, remains unverified against the DNA. TRBV21-1 is reported as a pseudogene. This CDR3 has 15 residues. The CDR3 DNA sequence: TGTGCCAGCAGCAATCCTATGGGACAGGGGTACGAGCAGTACTTC. Its translation: CASSNPMGQGYEQYF.

The table lists this clonotype with a few counts. The rearrangement uses TRBV4-1 and TRBJ2-5, with D possibly called TRBD1 or TRBD2 (5 bases each). The closer fit of TRBJ2-7 to the DNA end suggests the J call may be wrong. Germline CDR1 MGHRA, CDR2 YSYEKL. The CDR3 sequence is 16 residues long. As DNA, the CDR3 is TGCGCCAGCAGCCTCTCTCCCCGGGACCCCTCCTACGAGCAGTACTTC. This sequence encodes CASSLSPRDPSYEQYF.

The rearrangement uses TRBV6-6 and TRBJ1-2, with D maybe TRBD1 (5 bases). Trimming shortened V by 8 bases and J by 6 bases, and 10 bases separated the two germline ends. The CDR3 runs to 11 residues. Germline CDR1 and CDR2: MNHNY and SVGAGI (reference sequence). This CDR3 is CASSWGDGYTF. The CDR3, as DNA: TGTGCCAGCTCGTGGGGGGATGGCTACACCTTC.

This sequence joins TRBV20-1 and TRBJ2-1; TRBD1 or TRBD2 may be the D gene (5 bases each). The CDR3 is 11 amino acids. V lost 5 bases, J lost 6 bases, and 8 bases lay in between. Germline CDR1 reads DFQATT; CDR2 reads SNEGSKA (reference sequence). CDR3 coding DNA: TGCAGTGCTCTGAGGGGCAATGAGCAGTTCTTC. It specifies CSALRGNEQFF.

In this sample, this clonotype turned up once. The V call is TRBV29-1, the J call TRBJ1-1; 9 bases line up with TRBD1. This CDR3 has 12 residues. Per germline, CDR1 SQVTM and CDR2 ANQGSEA. Losses at the gene ends were 8 bases for V and 7 bases for J; bases not matched to a gene: 8. CDR3 residues: CSTRQGESEAFF. Written as DNA, the CDR3 is TGCAGCACCAGACAGGGGGAGAGTGAAGCTTTCTTT.